Listed below are T cell receptor beta chains from one sample, sequenced in a study of early T cells in non-severe SARS-CoV-2 infection. TCRdb re-called the 5' RACE reads through MiXCR, storing one row per CDR3 protein. This table has approximately 85,000 distinct CDR3 sequences, around 12% appearing once. The sequenced sample was whole blood. The source is an adult who was a healthcare worker with PCR-confirmed SARS-CoV-2 infection or an uninfected control (not recorded which). Each CDR3 is given with its conserved first and last residue. D genes are given only for firm matches. Expanded clones are given a class, and other clones once, few, many or no size at all.

>TRBD1|few|TRBV20-1|TRBJ1-1
TGCAGTGCTAGACCCCCCGGACAGGGTGGCACTGAAGCTTTCTTT
CSARPPGQGGTEAFF
>TRBD1|NA|TRBV11-2|TRBJ1-2
TGTGCCAGCAGCCCCCAGTCAGGGGGCGCAGCTGGCTACACCTTC
CASSPQSGGAAGYTF
>NA|NA|TRBV11-2|TRBJ2-2
TGTGCCAGCAGCTTAGCGGGGCCTATGACCGGGGAGCTGTTTTTT
CASSLAGPMTGELFF
>NA|NA|TRBV5-5|TRBJ1-5
TGTGCCAGCAGCTTGGGTCCAGCGGTGGGTGGAAATCAGCCCCAGCATTTT
CASSLGPAVGGNQPQHF
>NA|many|TRBV5-5|TRBJ2-6
TGTGCCAGCAGCTTGGAGGGGCAAGCGGCCAACGTCCTGACTTTC
CASSLEGQAANVLTF
>NA|NA|TRBV7-8|TRBJ2-1
TGTGCCAGCAGCTTAGTCGGTAGCCCGTCCTACAATGAGCAGTTCTTC
CASSLVGSPSYNEQFF
>NA|many|TRBV27|TRBJ1-4
TGTGCCAGCTCCACCGGGACACGGGAAAAACTGTTTTTT
CASSTGTREKLFF
>NA|many|TRBV20-1|TRBJ2-1
TGCAGTGCTGGGGGACGAAGAGGGTTGGGGAATGAGCAGTTCTTC
CSAGGRRGLGNEQFF
>TRBD1|few|TRBV20-1|TRBJ1-4
TGCAGTGCTACCCAGGGGGCATCACGGGAAAAACTGTTTTTT
CSATQGASREKLFF
>NA|few|TRBV23-1|TRBJ2-1
TGCGCCAGCAGTCGCACGGGATCTTGGAAGAATGAGCAGTTCTTC
CASSRTGSWKNEQFF
>NA|NA|TRBV7-6|TRBJ2-1
TGTGCCAGCAGCTCCCGGACGAATTACAATGAGCAGTTCTTC
CASSSRTNYNEQFF